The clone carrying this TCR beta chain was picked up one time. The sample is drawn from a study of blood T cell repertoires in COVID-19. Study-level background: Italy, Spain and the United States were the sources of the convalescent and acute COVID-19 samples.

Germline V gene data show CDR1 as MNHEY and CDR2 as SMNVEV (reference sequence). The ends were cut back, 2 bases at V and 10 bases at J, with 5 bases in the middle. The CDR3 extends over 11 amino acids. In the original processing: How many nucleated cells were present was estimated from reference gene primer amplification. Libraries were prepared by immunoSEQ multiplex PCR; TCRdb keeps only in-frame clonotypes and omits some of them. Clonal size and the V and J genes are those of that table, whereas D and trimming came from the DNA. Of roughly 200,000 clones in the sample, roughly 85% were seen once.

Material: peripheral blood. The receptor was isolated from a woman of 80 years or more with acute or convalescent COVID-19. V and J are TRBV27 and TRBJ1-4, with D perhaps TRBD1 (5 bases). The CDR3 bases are TGTGCCAGCAGTTTAAGGGGAAAACTGTTTTTT. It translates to CASSLRGKLFF.